The 8 T cell receptor beta chains given below trace back to one sample, sequenced in a study of OX40 agonist ivuxolimab in advanced cancers. Method: immunoSEQ multiplex PCR; TCRdb's copy keeps in-frame clones and lacks some. The sample lists tens of thousands of clones; approximately 86% were seen once. Material: CD4+ or CD8+ T cells sorted from blood, obtained in a trial of the OX40 agonist ivuxolimab. These receptors were collected from an adult with an advanced solid tumor such as melanoma, head and neck, liver or kidney cancer.

The chain uses TRBV7-9 and TRBJ1-4, with a weak D call TRBD1 (6 bases). This CDR3 has 18 residues. With 2 bases removed from V and 0 bases from J, the gap between germline ends came to 16 bases. The germline gives CDR1 SEHNR, CDR2 FQNEAQ (reference sequence). CDR3 in amino acids: CASSLSGQGRATNEKLFF. DNA of the CDR3: TGTGCCAGCAGCTTATCTGGCCAGGGGCGGGCAACTAATGAAAAACTGTTTTTT. The whole variable domain, filled in from reference TRBV7-9 and TRBJ1-4, reads DTGVSQNPRHKITKRGQNVTFRCDPISEHNRLYWYRQTLGQGPEFLTYFQNEAQLEKSRLLSDRFSAERPKGSFSTLEIQRTEQGDSAMYLCASSLSGQGRATNEKLFFGSGTQLSVL.

V and J are TRBV7-2 and TRBJ1-1; D not resolved. This CDR3 region has 11 residues. Germline CDR1 reads SGHTA; CDR2 reads FQGNSA. V lost 10 bases, J lost 0 bases, and 6 bases lay in between. The CDR3: CAKTVNTEAFF. CDR3 DNA: TGTGCCAAGACGGTGAACACTGAAGCTTTCTTT.

The chain has TRBV9 and TRBJ2-2, with D possibly matching TRBD2 (6 bases). V was shortened by 6 bases and J by 7 bases, with 22 bases between the two germline ends. The CDR3 covers 16 residues. CDR1 and CDR2 (germline): SGDLS, YYNGEE. Here the CDR3 reads CASNPGDPGLGGELFF. The CDR3, as DNA: TGTGCCAGCAACCCGGGGGATCCAGGCTTAGGCGGGGAGCTGTTTTTT. Full variable domain (remainder filled in from reference TRBV9 and TRBJ2-2): DSGVTQTPKHLITATGQRVTLRCSPRSGDLSVYWYQQSLDQGLQFLIQYYNGEERAKGNILERFSAQQFPDLHSELNLSSLELGDSALYFCASNPGDPGLGGELFFGEGSRLTVL.

This rearrangement joins TRBV28 to TRBJ2-7; D is possibly TRBD1 or TRBD2 (5 bases each). CDR1 and CDR2 (germline): MDHEN, SYDVKM. Trimming removed 2 bases from V and 3 bases from J, with 14 bases in between. This CDR3 has 15 residues. For the CDR3, the DNA is TGTGCCAGCAGTTTACTTCCCGGGACCGACTACGAGCAGTACTTC. Translated: CASSLLPGTDYEQYF. The whole variable domain, remainder taken from reference TRBV28 and TRBJ2-7, is DVKVTQSSRYLVKRTGEKVFLECVQDMDHENMFWYRQDPGLGLRLIYFSYDVKMKEKGDIPEGYSVSREKKERFSLILESASTNQTSMYLCASSLLPGTDYEQYFGPGTRLTVT.

This chain uses TRBV18 with TRBJ2-7; D is perhaps TRBD1 (6 bases). This CDR3 comprises 15 residues. V was trimmed by 4 bases and J by 0 bases, leaving 13 bases between them. Germline lookup yields CDR1 KGHSH and CDR2 LQKENI. For the CDR3, the DNA is TGTGCCAGCTCACACAGGGACCGGGGCTCCTACGAGCAGTACTTC. Amino acids: CASSHRDRGSYEQYF.

This clone was recorded a few times. This sequence joins TRBV7-9 and TRBJ1-2; D not resolved. This CDR3 is built from 13 residues. V lost 8 bases and J lost 3, with 13 bases in between. Germline loops: CDR1 SEHNR, CDR2 FQNEAQ (reference sequence). Here the CDR3 DNA reads TGTGCCAGCGCCCCGGGTGGATACTATGGCTACACCTTC. It is translated as CASAPGGYYGYTF.

The chain employs TRBV6-6 and TRBJ1-2; tentatively, D is TRBD1 (6 bases). Germline CDR1 and CDR2: MNHNY and SVGAGI (reference sequence). The V end was cut by 6 bases, the J end by 4 bases, with 15 bases between. The CDR3 covers 14 residues. CDR3 region: CASRAGTSLYGYTF. Here the CDR3 DNA reads TGTGCCAGCAGGGCAGGGACATCGCTCTATGGCTACACCTTC.

V and J are TRBV6-5 and TRBJ1-2; 8 bases are shared with TRBD1. The CDR3 loop spans 12 amino acids. Per germline, CDR1 MNHEY and CDR2 SVGAGI. The J segment lost 5 bases and the V segment lost 6 bases, leaving 2 bases of the junction unmatched. The CDR3 DNA reads TGTGCCAGCAGCGGGACAGGATATGGCTACACCTTC. This sequence encodes CASSGTGYGYTF.